A single sample is the source of the 10 T cell receptor beta chains below, sequenced in a study of blood T cell repertoires in COVID-19. Method: immunoSEQ multiplex PCR; TCRdb's copy keeps in-frame clones and lacks some. The table includes around 170,000 clones, roughly 83% detected once. The sequencing input was peripheral blood. Source of these receptors: a woman aged 60-70 years with acute or convalescent COVID-19.

Only a few counts were recorded for this clone. The rearrangement uses TRBV9 and TRBJ1-2; 9 bases are a match to TRBD1. V shed 0 bases, J shed 8 bases, and the junction held 8 bases outside the gene matches. The CDR3 extends over 15 amino acids. Germline CDR1 SGDLS, CDR2 YYNGEE. DNA of the CDR3: TGTGCCAGCAGCGTAGAGGGGACAGGGAGAAAAGGCTACACCTTC. Translating gives CASSVEGTGRKGYTF.

The chain carries TRBV2 and TRBJ1-5; D is unclear. From germline, CDR1 is SNHLY and CDR2 FYNNEI. This CDR3 contains 15 residues. Trimming left V 7 bases short and J 1 base short, with 14 bases between. The CDR3 bases are TGTGCCAGCATTCCTATGAGCGGGAGCAATCAGCCCCAGCATTTT. This encodes CASIPMSGSNQPQHF.

The table lists this clone with a few counts. V is TRBV27 and J is TRBJ1-1, with a tentative D call TRBD1 (5 bases). The germline CDR1 and CDR2 sequences are MNHEY and SMNVEV (reference sequence). With 5 bases removed from V and 1 base from J, the gap between germline ends came to 8 bases. The CDR3 is 13 residues long. The CDR3 is CASSRQWNTEAFF. The DNA of the CDR3 is TGTGCCAGCAGTCGACAGTGGAACACTGAAGCTTTCTTT.

This clone came up once. The chain couples TRBV7-2 to TRBJ2-1; 7 bases map to TRBD2. After removal of 11 bases from V and 8 bases from J, the junction contained 12 bases not matched to a gene. This CDR3 has 13 amino acids. Germline CDR1 and CDR2: SGHTA and FQGNSA. The CDR3 DNA follows: TGTGCCTTCGGTCTGGGGAGGGGTTATGAGCAGTTCTTC. Protein product: CAFGLGRGYEQFF.

The CDR3 region is CASSIATGYTEAFF. CDR3 DNA: TGTGCCAGTAGTATAGCCACAGGGTACACTGAAGCTTTCTTT. The chain recombines TRBV19 with TRBJ1-1; tentatively, D is TRBD1 (6 bases). The V gene's germline CDR1 is LNHDA and CDR2 SQIVND (reference sequence). Trimming took 1 base from V and 3 from J, leaving 9 bases between them. This CDR3 has 14 amino acids.

The chain combines TRBV12-3 or TRBV12-4 with TRBJ1-5; D possibly corresponds to TRBD1 (5 bases). V was pared by 5 bases and J by 6 bases, with 11 bases between. The CDR3 has 13 residues. Here the CDR3 reads CASSPRGPQPQHF. The CDR3, as DNA: TGTGCCAGCAGTCCGCGGGGACCTCAGCCCCAGCATTTT.

This sequence joins TRBV27 and TRBJ1-6; the match to TRBD1 covers 7 bases. V shed 1 base and J 10 bases; nucleotides not matched to a gene: 4. Germline values: CDR1 MNHEY, CDR2 SMNVEV (reference sequence). The CDR3 consists of 14 residues. CDR3 DNA: TGTGCCAGCAGTTTATGGACAGGTAGATCACCCCTCCACTTT. Encoded protein: CASSLWTGRSPLHF.

The gene calls are TRBV19 and TRBJ2-7; 7 nucleotides align to TRBD2. Germline V gene lookup returns CDR1 LNHDA and CDR2 SQIVND (reference sequence). The length of the CDR3 is 15 residues. The ends lost 1 base at V and 0 bases at J; junction bases unmatched: 3. The DNA of the CDR3 is TGTGCCAGTAGTATAGGCGGGGGACCCTCCTACGAGCAGTACTTC. Protein sequence: CASSIGGGPSYEQYF.

This clone has a single count. CDR3: CASSFGQGVYGYTF. CDR3 DNA sequence: TGCGCCAGCAGCTTTGGACAGGGAGTTTATGGCTACACCTTC. J is TRBJ1-2 and V is TRBV5-1; 8 bases fit TRBD1. With V trimmed by 2 bases and J by 5 bases, 5 bases remained unmatched. Germline CDR1 and CDR2: SGHRS and YFSETQ. CDR3 length: 14 residues.

This chain uses TRBV19 with TRBJ2-7; D may be TRBD2 (6 bases). From germline, CDR1 is LNHDA and CDR2 SQIVND (reference sequence). The CDR3 contains 11 residues. V lost 6 bases, J lost 3 bases, and 6 bases lay in between. The CDR3 sequence is CASRTSYEQYF. CDR3 nucleotide sequence: TGTGCCAGTAGGACTAGCTACGAGCAGTACTTC.